This TCR beta chain derives from a study of vaccination and CD4 T cells after COVID-19. As regards this clonotype: Its target is unknown.

The Oncomine TCR Beta short-read assay was applied to DNA of cultured CD4+ T cells. TCRdb independently ran MiXCR on the PCR reads; one entry per CDR3 protein. The sample holds around 14,000 distinct CDR3 sequences; 50% to 55% are singletons and the top ten take approximately 12%. Germline V gene sequence: CDR1 SNHLY, CDR2 FYNNEI. The CDR3 has 12 residues. Trimming took 4 bases from V and 7 from J, leaving 7 bases between them. Treatment reported: approximately 9-day PBMC culture with coronavirus spike peptide pools or control peptides (ViraFEST assay). Dates of PCR positivity, March to December 2020, preceded the US Alpha, Beta and Delta variants.

What was sequenced was CD4+ T cells from blood, cultured in vitro. The receptor's source is a human donor who had recovered from COVID-19. V and J are TRBV2 and TRBJ2-2; the D is unclear. In nucleotides, the CDR3 is TGTGCCAGCAGTGCCGACCGCGGGGAGCTGTTTTTT. This translates into CASSADRGELFF.